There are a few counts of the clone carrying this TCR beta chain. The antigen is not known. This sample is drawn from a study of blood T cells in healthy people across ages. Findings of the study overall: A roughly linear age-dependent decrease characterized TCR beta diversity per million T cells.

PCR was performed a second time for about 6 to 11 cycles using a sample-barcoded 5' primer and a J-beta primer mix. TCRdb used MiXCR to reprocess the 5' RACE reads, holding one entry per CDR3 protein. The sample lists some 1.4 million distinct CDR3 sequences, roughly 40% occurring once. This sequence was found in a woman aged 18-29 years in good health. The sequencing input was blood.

The CDR3 DNA follows: TGTGCCAGCATCCCCGAGGGGCCGCTACAAGAGACCCAGTACTTC. It translates to CASIPEGPLQETQYF. The chain links TRBV12-3 or TRBV12-4 to TRBJ2-5; perhaps D is TRBD1 or TRBD2 (5 bases each). The CDR3 runs 15 residues. Trimming pared 7 bases from V and 2 bases from J, leaving 17 bases between.